A single sample gave rise to the 25 T cell receptor beta chains below, sequenced in a study of blood T cell repertoires in COVID-19. Only in-frame clones appear in the TCRdb table, and some are missing; sequencing was by immunoSEQ multiplex PCR. The sample contains 300,000 to 400,000 clones, 80% to 90% of which appear only once. The specimen sequenced was PBMCs or T cells enriched from blood (not recorded which). Receptors were obtained from a middle-aged woman with acute COVID-19.

The chain recombines TRBV5-5 with TRBJ1-2; 12 bases are shared with TRBD1. Trimming took 3 bases from V and 7 from J; bases not matched to a gene: 10. The CDR3 covers 16 residues. Germline CDR1 reads SGHKS; CDR2 reads YYEKEE (reference sequence). In nucleotides, the CDR3 is TGTGCCAGCAGCTCCGGGACAGGGGGCGAGGTTTCTGGCTACACCTTC. The encoded protein is CASSSGTGGEVSGYTF.

This chain links TRBV6-5 with TRBJ1-6; possible D gene TRBD1, 5 bases. CDR3 length: 13 residues. Trimming stripped 6 bases from V and 9 bases from J, with 12 bases between. The germline gives CDR1 MNHEY, CDR2 SVGAGI. The DNA for the CDR3 is TGTGCCAGCAGGGAGGGGTTCGGTTCACCCCTCCACTTT. Translating it yields CASREGFGSPLHF.

The chain combines TRBV6-5 with TRBJ2-7; TRBD1 aligns across 9 bases. The V and J ends lost 6 bases and 2 bases, in that order; junction bases with no gene match: 2. CDR3 length equals 13 residues. CDR1 MNHEY and CDR2 SVGAGI come from the germline V gene. The CDR3 sequence is CASSRDRAYEQYF. In nucleotides, the CDR3 is TGTGCCAGCAGCCGGGACAGGGCCTACGAGCAGTACTTC.

The CDR3 loop is CASSQDPAGNYGYTF. The DNA of the CDR3 is TGCGCCAGCAGCCAAGATCCGGCAGGGAACTATGGCTACACCTTC. The chain uses TRBV4-3 and TRBJ1-2; weak D call: TRBD1 (5 bases). Looked up from germline, CDR1 is LGHNA and CDR2 is YSLEER. With 0 bases removed from V and 2 bases from J, the gap between germline ends came to 10 bases. The CDR3 extends over 15 amino acids.

This chain joins TRBV7-2 and TRBJ1-3; no definite D call. The ends were cut back, 1 base at V and 0 bases at J, with 10 bases in the middle. The CDR3 consists of 16 residues. Germline V CDR1 and CDR2: SGHTA, FQGNSA. CDR3 nucleotide sequence: TGTGCCAGCAGCTTAGGGAGCCGAATCTCTGGAAACACCATATATTTT. It codes for CASSLGSRISGNTIYF.

V and J are TRBV7-2 and TRBJ2-2, with 11 bases identical to TRBD2. CDR3 length: 17 amino acids. V lost 3 bases to trimming and J lost 1 base; unmatched junction nucleotides: 4. Per germline, CDR1 SGHTA and CDR2 FQGNSA. CDR3 sequence (DNA): TGTGCCAGCAGCTTGGTAGCGGGAGGGCTGAACACCGGGGAGCTGTTTTTT. Translation: CASSLVAGGLNTGELFF.

V and J are TRBV7-9 and TRBJ1-3; D perhaps matches TRBD1 (6 bases). Germline-derived CDR1 and CDR2 are SEHNR and FQNEAQ (reference sequence). Trimming left V 6 bases short and J 1 base short, with 10 bases between. CDR3 size: 14 residues. CDR3: CASRIQGSGNTIYF. CDR3 DNA: TGTGCCAGCAGGATACAGGGTTCTGGAAACACCATATATTTT.

The rearrangement joins TRBV10-3 to TRBJ2-7, with D perhaps TRBD1 (5 bases). The V end was cut by 4 bases, the J end by 0 bases, with 13 bases between. From germline, CDR1 is ENHRY and CDR2 SYGVKD. The CDR3 has 15 residues. Written as DNA, the CDR3 is TGTGCCATCAGTGCTGGGGCAGGAAGCTCCTACGAGCAGTACTTC. Its protein is CAISAGAGSSYEQYF.

This chain connects TRBV2 to TRBJ2-5; a weak D match, TRBD1 (5 bases). The V gene's germline CDR1 is SNHLY and CDR2 FYNNEI. The CDR3 is 13 amino acids. Trimming pared 2 bases from V and 7 bases from J, leaving 11 bases between. This chain's CDR3 is CASSEKGLATQYF. CDR3 in DNA: TGTGCCAGCAGTGAAAAGGGGTTGGCGACCCAGTACTTC.

V and J are TRBV2 and TRBJ2-5; 7 bases fit TRBD1. The CDR3 consists of 14 residues. Looked up from germline, CDR1 is SNHLY and CDR2 is FYNNEI. Trimming took 7 bases from V and 5 from J; bases not matched to a gene: 10. The CDR3 here is CASTGKGGVETQYF. For the CDR3, the DNA is TGTGCCAGCACGGGAAAAGGGGGCGTCGAGACCCAGTACTTC.

The V call is TRBV18, the J call TRBJ1-1; D uncertain. Germline V gene sequence: CDR1 KGHSH, CDR2 LQKENI. The CDR3 consists of 14 residues. Trimming shortened V by 0 bases and J by 0 bases, and 5 bases separated the two germline ends. The CDR3 sequence: CASSPPFLNTEAFF. CDR3 coding DNA: TGTGCCAGCTCACCACCGTTCTTGAACACTGAAGCTTTCTTT.

CDR3 sequence: CASRNTGITEAFF. Here the CDR3 DNA reads TGTGCCAGTAGGAATACAGGGATAACTGAAGCTTTCTTT. V and J are TRBV19 and TRBJ1-1; D may be TRBD1 (6 bases). Germline assignment: CDR1 LNHDA and CDR2 SQIVND (reference sequence). This CDR3 region has 13 residues. V lost 6 bases and J 5 bases, leaving 13 bases between the germline ends. Full variable domain (missing parts from reference TRBV19 and TRBJ1-1): DGGITQSPKYLFRKEGQNVTLSCEQNLNHDAMYWYRQDPGQGLRLIYYSQIVNDFQKGDIAEGYSVSREKKESFPLTVTSAQKNPTAFYLCASRNTGITEAFFGQGTRLTVV.

The chain is built from TRBV4-2 and TRBJ1-6; the match to TRBD1 covers 10 bases. With V trimmed by 4 bases and J by 5 bases, 2 bases remained unmatched. The germline gives CDR1 LGHNA, CDR2 YNFKEQ. CDR3 length: 15 residues. The CDR3, as DNA: TGTGCCAGCAGCCCCGGACAGGGGGATAATTCACCCCTCCACTTT. It specifies CASSPGQGDNSPLHF.

In its sample, this clone was seen a few times. The J gene is TRBJ2-1, the V gene TRBV7-3, with D possibly being TRBD2 (6 bases). This CDR3 contains 14 residues. V lost 2 bases, J lost 8 bases, and 13 bases lay in between. Looked up from germline, CDR1 is SGHTA and CDR2 is FQGTGA. The CDR3 sequence is CASSLAGQGDEQFF. CDR3 DNA sequence: TGTGCCAGCAGCTTAGCGGGGCAGGGCGATGAGCAGTTCTTC. The variable domain in full, with the rest retrieved from reference TRBV7-3 and TRBJ2-1, is GAGVSQTPSNKVTEKGKYVELRCDPISGHTALYWYRQSLGQGPEFLIYFQGTGAADDSGLPNDRFFAVRPEGSVSTLKIQRTERGDSAVYLCASSLAGQGDEQFFGPGTRLTVL.

The chain joins TRBV5-4 to TRBJ1-4; the match to TRBD1 covers 7 bases. With 0 bases clipped from V and 8 bases from J, the junction kept 13 bases outside the gene matches. The CDR3 is 17 residues long. Germline assignment: CDR1 SGHNT and CDR2 YYREEE (reference sequence). DNA of the CDR3: TGTGCCAGCAGCTTGGGGGGTAGACAGGGAGAATCGGAAAAACTGTTTTTT. Its translation: CASSLGGRQGESEKLFF.

The rearrangement uses TRBV5-6 and TRBJ1-2, with no clear D. Trimming left V 1 base short and J 6 bases short, with 10 bases between. The germline V gene encodes CDR1 SGHDT and CDR2 YYEEEE. This CDR3 has 13 amino acids. CDR3 region: CASSLRTGNGYTF. Written as DNA, the CDR3 is TGTGCCAGCAGCTTGAGGACTGGTAATGGCTACACCTTC.

This clone showed up just once. The chain recombines TRBV5-1 with TRBJ2-3; 11 bases map to TRBD2. The trim removed 0 bases at V and 2 bases at J, leaving 11 bases unmatched. The CDR3 sequence is 19 residues long. The V gene's germline CDR1 is SGHRS and CDR2 YFSETQ. CDR3 sequence reads: CASSLVGLAGGGFTDTQYF. The CDR3, as DNA: TGCGCCAGCAGCTTGGTGGGGCTAGCGGGAGGCGGATTCACAGATACGCAGTATTTT.

The gene calls are TRBV6-5 and TRBJ2-5; possibly TRBD2 for D (5 bases). Trimming removed 7 bases from V and 2 bases from J, with 11 bases in between. CDR1 is MNHEY, CDR2 SVGAGI, per germline. The CDR3 is 13 amino acids. CDR3 coding DNA: TGTGCCAGCATGCGAGGGAAACAAGAGACCCAGTACTTC. It translates to CASMRGKQETQYF.

This rearrangement joins TRBV3-1 (or the pseudogene TRBV3-2) to TRBJ1-5; no clear D gene. Deletions cut 0 bases from V and 3 bases from J, with 9 bases between. Germline assignment: CDR1 LGHDT and CDR2 YNNKEL (reference sequence). The length of the CDR3 is 15 residues. The DNA for the CDR3 is TGTGCCAGCAGCCAAGAATCAGGTTCCAATCAGCCCCAGCATTTT. Protein: CASSQESGSNQPQHF.

V and J are TRBV14 and TRBJ2-5, with TRBD1 matching 9 bases. CDR3 size: 14 residues. J was trimmed by 5 bases and V by 6 bases; bases with no gene match: 7. In germline, CDR1 is SGHDN, CDR2 FVKESK. The CDR3 region has the DNA TGTGCCAGCAGACGAACAGGGGGCGGGGAGACCCAGTACTTC. Protein: CASRRTGGGETQYF.

The CDR3: CASSPLGLANQETQYF. CDR3 coding DNA: TGTGCCAGCAGTCCCCTCGGACTAGCGAACCAAGAGACCCAGTACTTC. The chain links TRBV27 to TRBJ2-5; 9 bases are a match to TRBD2. Germline V gene lookup returns CDR1 MNHEY and CDR2 SMNVEV (reference sequence). CDR3 length: 16 amino acids. V lost 5 bases to trimming and J lost 0 bases; unmatched junction nucleotides: 7.

The chain uses TRBV2 and TRBJ1-2, with D possibly being TRBD1 (6 bases). V lost 2 bases and J lost 6, with 10 bases in between. Per the germline V gene, CDR1 is SNHLY and CDR2 is FYNNEI. The length of the CDR3 is 13 residues. The CDR3 loop reads CASSEIQGHGYTF. Here the CDR3 DNA reads TGTGCCAGCAGTGAAATACAGGGTCATGGCTACACCTTC. Complete variable domain (other parts from reference TRBV2 and TRBJ1-2): EPEVTQTPSHQVTQMGQEVILRCVPISNHLYFYWYRQILGQKVEFLVSFYNNEISEKSEIFDDQFSVERPDGSNFTLKIRSTKLEDSAMYFCASSEIQGHGYTFGSGTRLTVV.

The chain links TRBV11-3 to TRBJ2-1; 7 bases are a match to TRBD2. In germline, CDR1 is SGHNT, CDR2 YENEEA. V was clipped by 1 base and J by 5 bases; unmatched bases: 8. CDR3 length: 16 amino acids. The CDR3 DNA is TGTGCCAGCAGCTTAGCTTGGGCGGGAGAAGACAATGAGCAGTTCTTC. Its translation is CASSLAWAGEDNEQFF. Supplemented by reference TRBV11-3 and TRBJ2-1, the full variable domain reads EAGVVQSPRYKIIEKKQPVAFWCNPISGHNTLYWYLQNLGQGPELLIRYENEEAVDDSQLPKDRFSAERLKGVDSTLKIQPAELGDSAVYLCASSLAWAGEDNEQFFGPGTRLTVL.

The V gene is TRBV4-1, the J gene TRBJ1-5, with D perhaps TRBD1 (5 bases). Deletions cut 1 base from V and 4 bases from J, with 14 bases between. Germline CDR1 and CDR2: MGHRA and YSYEKL. The CDR3 totals 16 residues. The CDR3: CASSQGLGVGNQPQHF. Here the CDR3 DNA reads TGCGCCAGCAGCCAAGGACTAGGGGTGGGAAATCAGCCCCAGCATTTT.

This chain uses TRBV7-2 with TRBJ2-2; D remains unclear. V dropped 3 bases and J dropped 6 bases, with 2 bases sitting between them. The CDR3 is 11 residues long. CDR1 is SGHTA and CDR2 is FQGNSA in the germline V gene. In nucleotides, the CDR3 is TGTGCCAGCAGCTTCGCCGGGGAGCTGTTTTTT. Translation: CASSFAGELFF.